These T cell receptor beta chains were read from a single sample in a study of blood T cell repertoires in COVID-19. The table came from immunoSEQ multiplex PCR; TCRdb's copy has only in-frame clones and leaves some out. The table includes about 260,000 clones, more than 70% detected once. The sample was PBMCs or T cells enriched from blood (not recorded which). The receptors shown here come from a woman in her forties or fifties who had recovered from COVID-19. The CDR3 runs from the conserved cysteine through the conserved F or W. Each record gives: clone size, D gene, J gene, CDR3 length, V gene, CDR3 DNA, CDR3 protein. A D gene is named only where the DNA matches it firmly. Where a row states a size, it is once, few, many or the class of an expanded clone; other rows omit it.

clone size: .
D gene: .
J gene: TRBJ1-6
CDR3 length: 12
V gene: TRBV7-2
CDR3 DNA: TGTGCCAGCAGCTCCAGTTTTTCACCCCTCCACTTT
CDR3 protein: CASSSSFSPLHF

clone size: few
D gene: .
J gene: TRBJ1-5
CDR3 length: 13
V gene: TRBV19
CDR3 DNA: TGTGCCAGTAGTATCGGGTTCAATCAGCCCCAGCATTTT
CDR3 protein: CASSIGFNQPQHF

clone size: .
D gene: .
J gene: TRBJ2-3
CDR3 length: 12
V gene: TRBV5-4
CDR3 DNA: TGTGCCAGCAGCTTGTGGAGGAATACGCAGTATTTT
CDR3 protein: CASSLWRNTQYF

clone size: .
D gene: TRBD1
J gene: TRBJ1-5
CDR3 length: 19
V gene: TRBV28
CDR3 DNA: TGTGCCAGCAGTTTAATCCGGACAGGGGGGCAGGGGGGCAATCAGCCCCAGCATTTT
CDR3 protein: CASSLIRTGGQGGNQPQHF

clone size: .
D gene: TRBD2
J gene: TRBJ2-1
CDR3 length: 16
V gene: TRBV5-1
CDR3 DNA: TGCGCCAGCAGCCCCCTCGGACTAGCGGGAGCTAATGAGCAGTTCTTC
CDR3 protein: CASSPLGLAGANEQFF

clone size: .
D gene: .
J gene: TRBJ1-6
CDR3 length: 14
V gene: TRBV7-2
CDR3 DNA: TGTGCCAGCAGCCCGACAGGTTATAATTCACCCCTCCACTTT
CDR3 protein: CASSPTGYNSPLHF

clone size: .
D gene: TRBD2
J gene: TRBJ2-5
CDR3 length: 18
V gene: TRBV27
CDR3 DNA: TGTGCCAGCAGTGCGTGGCGGAGCGGGAGGGCCGGTCAAGAGACCCAGTACTTC
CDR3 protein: CASSAWRSGRAGQETQYF

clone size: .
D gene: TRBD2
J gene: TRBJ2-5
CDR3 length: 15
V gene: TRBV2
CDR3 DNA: TGTGCCAGCACAGCGGGAGGGGGGTGGCAAGAGACCCAGTACTTC
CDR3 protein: CASTAGGGWQETQYF

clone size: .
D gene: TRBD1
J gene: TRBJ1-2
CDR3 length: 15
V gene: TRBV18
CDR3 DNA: TGTGCCAGCTCGCCGGGACAGGGGGCCCTTTATGGCTACACCTTC
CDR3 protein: CASSPGQGALYGYTF

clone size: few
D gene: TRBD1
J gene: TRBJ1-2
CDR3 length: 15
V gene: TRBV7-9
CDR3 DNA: TGTGCCAGCAGCTTAACGGGGACAGGGAGTTATGGCTACACCTTC
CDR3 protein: CASSLTGTGSYGYTF

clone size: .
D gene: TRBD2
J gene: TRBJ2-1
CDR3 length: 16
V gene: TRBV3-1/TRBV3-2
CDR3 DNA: TGTGCCAGCAGCCAGGATCCTAGCGGCTCCTACAATGAGCAGTTCTTC
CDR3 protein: CASSQDPSGSYNEQFF

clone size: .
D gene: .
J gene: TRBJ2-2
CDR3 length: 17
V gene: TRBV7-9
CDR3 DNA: TGTGCCAGCAGCTTCGGCAAGGGCAGGAGGAGCACCGGGGAGCTGTTTTTT
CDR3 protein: CASSFGKGRRSTGELFF

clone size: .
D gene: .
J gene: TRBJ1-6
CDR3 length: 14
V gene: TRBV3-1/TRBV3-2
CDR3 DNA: TGTGCCAGCAGCAGCAGGGATCGCAATTCACCCCTCCACTTT
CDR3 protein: CASSSRDRNSPLHF

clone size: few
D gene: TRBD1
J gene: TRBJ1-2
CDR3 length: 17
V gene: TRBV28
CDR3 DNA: TGTGCCAGCAGTTTAAGTGGGTGGGGACAGGGGGACTATGGCTACACCTTC
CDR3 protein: CASSLSGWGQGDYGYTF

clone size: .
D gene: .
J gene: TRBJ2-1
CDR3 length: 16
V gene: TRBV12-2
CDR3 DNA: TGTGCAAGTCGCTCGTTAAGCGGGAGGCCACACAATGAGCAGTTCTTC
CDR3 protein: CASRSLSGRPHNEQFF

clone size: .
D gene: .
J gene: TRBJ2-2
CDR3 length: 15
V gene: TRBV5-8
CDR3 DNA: TGTGCCAGCAGCTTGGGTGTCTCGAACACCGGGGAGCTGTTTTTT
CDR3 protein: CASSLGVSNTGELFF

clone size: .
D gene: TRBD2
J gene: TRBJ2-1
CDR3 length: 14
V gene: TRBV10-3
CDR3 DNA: TGTGCCATCAGTGTTGGCGGGAGCTTTGGTGAGCAGTTCTTC
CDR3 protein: CAISVGGSFGEQFF

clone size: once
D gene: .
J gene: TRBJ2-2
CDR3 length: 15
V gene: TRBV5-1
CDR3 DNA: TGCGCCAGCAGCTTGGGGACTGGCCTCACCGGGGAGCTGTTTTTT
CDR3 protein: CASSLGTGLTGELFF

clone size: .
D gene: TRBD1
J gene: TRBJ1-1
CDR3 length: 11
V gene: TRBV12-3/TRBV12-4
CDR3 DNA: TGTGCCAGCAGTAGACAGGGGGAAGCTTTCTTT
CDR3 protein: CASSRQGEAFF

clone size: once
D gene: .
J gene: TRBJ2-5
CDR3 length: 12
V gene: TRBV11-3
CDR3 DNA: TGTGCCAGCAGCTTCCGGTCGGAGACCCAGTACTTC
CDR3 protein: CASSFRSETQYF

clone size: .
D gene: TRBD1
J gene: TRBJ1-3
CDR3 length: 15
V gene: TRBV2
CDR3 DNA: TGTGCCAGCAGGGGGGACAGTGGCTCTGGAAACACCATATATTTT
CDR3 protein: CASRGDSGSGNTIYF

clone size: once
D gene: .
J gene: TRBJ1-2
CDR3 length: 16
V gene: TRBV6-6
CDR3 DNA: TGTGCCAGCAGTTACTCGGAGACAGTTGATGCGGATGGCTACACCTTC
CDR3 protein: CASSYSETVDADGYTF